This record concerns one TCR beta chain sequence. Its antigen is not known. In germline, CDR1 is SGDLS, CDR2 YYNGEE. V was clipped by 0 bases and J by 3 bases; unmatched bases: 6. There are 16 residues in the CDR3. This sample is part of a study of post-analysis software for immune sequencing data. Broader study findings: Roughly 5 TRBV segments, TRBV5-6, TRBV5-1 and TRBV20-1 among them, were found more frequent in patients than controls.

TCR beta cDNA libraries included unique molecular identifiers. In TCRdb, the PCR reads were re-called with MiXCR into one record per CDR3 protein. This table has approximately 730,000 distinct CDR3 sequences, just under 30% appearing once. This sequence originates from a girl aged 10-17 years with multiple sclerosis. The sequencing sample was made of blood. This chain connects TRBV9 to TRBJ2-3; 8 nucleotides line up with TRBD1. Written as DNA, the CDR3 is TGTGCCAGCAGCGTAGGCGGACAGGGCGGGACAGATACGCAGTATTTT. It specifies CASSVGGQGGTDTQYF.